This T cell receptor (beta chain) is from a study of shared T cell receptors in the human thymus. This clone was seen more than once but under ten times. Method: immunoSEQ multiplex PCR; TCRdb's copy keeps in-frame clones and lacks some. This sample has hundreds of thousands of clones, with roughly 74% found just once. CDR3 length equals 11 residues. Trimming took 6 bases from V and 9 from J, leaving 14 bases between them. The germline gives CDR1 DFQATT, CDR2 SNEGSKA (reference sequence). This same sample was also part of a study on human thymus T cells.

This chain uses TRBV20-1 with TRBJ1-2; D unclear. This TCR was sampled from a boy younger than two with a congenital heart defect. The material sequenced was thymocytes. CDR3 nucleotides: TGCAGTGCCAGCGCCGGGGAAAGCTACACCTTC. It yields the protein CSASAGESYTF.